One sample yielded the 12 T cell receptor beta chains listed below, sequenced in a study of T cells in Graves' hyperthyroidism and ophthalmopathy. Researchers amplified the TCR beta CDR3 regions from RNA transcripts. The TCR CDR3 was amplified in a first-round RT-PCR using the HTBI primer set. TCRdb recomputed calls from the multiplex PCR reads with MiXCR, one row per CDR3 protein. This sample yields around 480,000 distinct CDR3 sequences, of which approximately 15% are seen a single time; less than 20% belongs to the top ten. What was sequenced was blood. The receptors come from a woman aged 18 to 35 with Graves' hyperthyroidism.

The gene calls are TRBV4-2 and TRBJ2-5, with 9 nucleotides matching TRBD2. In germline, CDR1 is LGHNA, CDR2 YNFKEQ. J lost 5 bases, V lost 1 base, and 8 bases had no gene match. This CDR3 region has 16 residues. CDR3 DNA sequence: TGTGCCAGCAGCCAAGTTTCGGCGGGAGGGACGGAGACCCAGTACTTC. It is translated as CASSQVSAGGTETQYF.

This clonotype has at least ten counts. The rearrangement uses TRBV13 and TRBJ1-3; no clear D gene. The V and J ends lost 0 bases and 4 bases respectively, with 4 bases between them. This CDR3 contains 13 residues. The germline V gene has CDR1 PRHDT and CDR2 FYEKMQ (reference sequence). The CDR3 here is CASSLGRGNTIYF. CDR3 nucleotide sequence: TGTGCCAGCAGCTTAGGACGCGGAAACACCATATATTTT.

This clonotype came up many times. This chain links TRBV12-3 or TRBV12-4 with TRBJ2-5; D gene ambiguous. The germline V and J ends were trimmed by 7 bases and 7 bases, with 13 bases remaining between them. The CDR3 has 12 residues. The CDR3 DNA reads TGTGCCAGCACGCAGGTCAAGGGGACCCAGTACTTC. Residues: CASTQVKGTQYF.

This clonotype has a handful of counts. This rearrangement joins TRBV6-2 or TRBV6-3 to TRBJ2-7; 11 bases are a match to TRBD2. Germline lookup yields CDR1 MNHEY and CDR2 SVGEGT. This CDR3 region has 15 residues. After removal of 4 bases from V and 4 bases from J, the junction contained 6 bases not matched to a gene. DNA of the CDR3: TGTGCCAGCAGTTCCCCGGGACTAGCGGATTACGAGCAGTACGTC. It yields the protein CASSSPGLADYEQYV.

The V gene is TRBV10-2, the J gene TRBJ2-1, with 11 bases that match TRBD2. V was clipped by 7 bases and J by 4 bases; unmatched bases: 3. Germline loops: CDR1 WSHSY, CDR2 SAAADI. The CDR3 covers 14 residues. CDR3 residues: CASTTSGDYNEQFF. For the CDR3, the DNA is TGCGCCAGCACGACTAGCGGGGATTACAATGAGCAGTTCTTC.

The chain recombines TRBV24-1 with TRBJ2-3; 7 bases map to TRBD2. There are 16 residues in the CDR3. Germline loops: CDR1 KGHDR, CDR2 SFDVKD. V was clipped by 1 base and J by 2 bases; unmatched bases: 5. In DNA, the CDR3 is TGTGCCACCAGTGATTTCACCAGCGGGAACACAGATACGCAGTATTTT. This gives the protein CATSDFTSGNTDTQYF.

There are many counts of this clonotype. The chain combines TRBV19 with TRBJ2-1; TRBD2 is a possible D gene (6 bases). This CDR3 comprises 15 residues. Trimming cost V 7 bases and J 12 bases, with 25 bases left between them. Germline CDR1 is LNHDA and CDR2 is SQIVND (reference sequence). The CDR3 region has the DNA TGTGCCAGTACCCCTGGGGGGTCGATACGATTTGGGCAGTTCTTC. Protein sequence: CASTPGGSIRFGQFF.

This clonotype showed up many times. The chain combines TRBV24-1 with TRBJ1-5, with D perhaps TRBD1 (5 bases). V lost 5 bases and J 11 bases, leaving 9 bases between the germline ends. CDR1 KGHDR and CDR2 SFDVKD come from the germline V gene. This CDR3 contains 11 residues. The CDR3 nucleotides read TGTGCCACCAGTGGAGGGGTTACCCAGCATTTT. Protein product: CATSGGVTQHF.

This clonotype was seen repeatedly, ten times or more. The chain links TRBV30 to TRBJ1-2; no clear D gene. This CDR3 has 13 residues. Germline V gives CDR1 GTSNPN, CDR2 SVGIG (reference sequence). Trimming took 3 bases from V and 4 from J, leaving 12 bases between them. In DNA, the CDR3 is TGTGCCTGGAGGCCGATGCGGTCCTATGGCTACACCTTC. Residues: CAWRPMRSYGYTF.

At least ten counts were recorded for this clonotype. The rearrangement links TRBV5-1 to TRBJ2-1; D tentatively reads TRBD1 or TRBD2 (5 bases each). Between the trimmed V and J ends, which lost 2 bases and 7 bases, there was a span of 16 bases. CDR3 length equals 15 residues. Germline V CDR1 and CDR2: SGHRS, YFSETQ. This chain's CDR3 is CASSFRDVMGNEQFF. CDR3 sequence (DNA): TGCGCCAGCAGCTTCCGGGACGTTATGGGGAATGAGCAGTTCTTC.

Notes on this clonotype: This may arise from a read error, as a much more abundant clone is one base away. The rearrangement links TRBV18 to TRBJ1-1; no definite D call. Germline loops: CDR1 KGHSH, CDR2 LQKENI. The CDR3 has 18 amino acids. CDR3 protein: CASSPPLNQGGRNTEALF. CDR3 DNA: TGTGCCAGCTCACCACCGCTCAATCAAGGCGGCAGGAACACTGAAGCTCTCTTT.

This clonotype came up many times. This sequence joins TRBV30 and TRBJ2-7, with 8 nucleotides matching TRBD2. Germline values: CDR1 GTSNPN, CDR2 SVGIG (reference sequence). The length of the CDR3 is 13 residues. V dropped 2 bases and J dropped 5; count of bases not matched to a gene: 5. CDR3 in amino acids: CAWSLSGTHEQYV. The CDR3 nucleotides are TGTGCCTGGAGTCTTAGCGGGACCCACGAGCAGTACGTC.